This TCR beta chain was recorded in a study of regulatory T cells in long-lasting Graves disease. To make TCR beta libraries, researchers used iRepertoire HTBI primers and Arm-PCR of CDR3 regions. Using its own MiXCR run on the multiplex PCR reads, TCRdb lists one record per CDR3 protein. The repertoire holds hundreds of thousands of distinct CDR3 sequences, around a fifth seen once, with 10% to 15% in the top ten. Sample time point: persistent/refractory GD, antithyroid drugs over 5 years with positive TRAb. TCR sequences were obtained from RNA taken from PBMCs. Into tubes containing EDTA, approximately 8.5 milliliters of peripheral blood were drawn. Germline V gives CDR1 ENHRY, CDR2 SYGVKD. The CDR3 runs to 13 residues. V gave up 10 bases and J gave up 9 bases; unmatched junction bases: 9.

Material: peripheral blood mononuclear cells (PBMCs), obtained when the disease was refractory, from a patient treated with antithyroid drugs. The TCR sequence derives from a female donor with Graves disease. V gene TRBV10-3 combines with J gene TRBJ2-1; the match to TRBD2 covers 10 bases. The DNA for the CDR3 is TGTGCCACCAAGCTAGCGGGGGATGGTGAGCAGTTCTTC. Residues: CATKLAGDGEQFF.